The rows below give T cell receptor beta chains drawn from one sample of a study of beta chain features in type 1 diabetes. Data came from immunoSEQ multiplex PCR; TCRdb stores just in-frame clones and leaves some out. The sample holds about 150,000 clones, 8.5% to 12% seen once. Sequenced: naive CD4+ T cells from blood. Every receptor here comes from a man between 18 and 35 years old in good health. Each CDR3 is given with its conserved first and last residue. Fields, in order: CDR3 length, clone size, D gene, J gene, V gene, CDR3 DNA, CDR3 protein. A D gene is named only where the DNA matches it firmly. Rows may omit the clone size; those that give it use once, few, many or a size class.

CDR3 length: 13
clone size: few
D gene: -
J gene: TRBJ1-5
V gene: TRBV7-9
CDR3 DNA: TGTGCCAGCAGCCAGCGGCAGAATCAGCCCCAGCATTTT
CDR3 protein: CASSQRQNQPQHF

CDR3 length: 12
clone size: -
D gene: TRBD1
J gene: TRBJ1-2
V gene: TRBV6-5
CDR3 DNA: TGTGCCAGCGGGCAAACAGGGGTCGGCTACACCTTC
CDR3 protein: CASGQTGVGYTF

CDR3 length: 15
clone size: few
D gene: -
J gene: TRBJ2-5
V gene: TRBV2
CDR3 DNA: TGTGCCAGCAGTGATGACCTAGGATCCACAGAGACCCAGTACTTC
CDR3 protein: CASSDDLGSTETQYF

CDR3 length: 12
clone size: few
D gene: -
J gene: TRBJ1-2
V gene: TRBV18
CDR3 DNA: TGTGCCAGCTCACCATCGACAGAAACTTACACCTTC
CDR3 protein: CASSPSTETYTF

CDR3 length: 16
clone size: few
D gene: -
J gene: TRBJ2-5
V gene: TRBV7-2
CDR3 DNA: TGTGCCAGCAGCTTAGCACAGGGATCTCTTAGCGCGACCCAGTACTTC
CDR3 protein: CASSLAQGSLSATQYF

CDR3 length: 13
clone size: -
D gene: TRBD1
J gene: TRBJ1-1
V gene: TRBV30
CDR3 DNA: TGTGCCTGGAGTGGACAGGGAGGAACTGAAGCTTTCTTT
CDR3 protein: CAWSGQGGTEAFF

CDR3 length: 13
clone size: few
D gene: -
J gene: TRBJ1-1
V gene: TRBV7-2
CDR3 DNA: TGTGCCAGCAGCGCCTGGGGGGAAACTGAAGCTTTCTTT
CDR3 protein: CASSAWGETEAFF

CDR3 length: 16
clone size: -
D gene: TRBD1
J gene: TRBJ2-7
V gene: TRBV5-6
CDR3 DNA: TGTGCCAGCAGCTTGTCCAGGGGACAGGGCCTTTACGAGCAGTACTTC
CDR3 protein: CASSLSRGQGLYEQYF

CDR3 length: 14
clone size: few
D gene: TRBD1
J gene: TRBJ2-5
V gene: TRBV2
CDR3 DNA: TGTGCCGGAAGCACCGGGACAGGGGTTGAGACCCAGTACTTC
CDR3 protein: CAGSTGTGVETQYF

CDR3 length: 13
clone size: -
D gene: -
J gene: TRBJ1-2
V gene: TRBV7-9
CDR3 DNA: TGTGCCAGCGGTTTAACCGGGAGCTATGGCTACACCTTC
CDR3 protein: CASGLTGSYGYTF